This record concerns one T cell receptor beta chain sequence. Sequencing used immunoSEQ multiplex PCR; TCRdb keeps in-frame clones, though not all of them. The table shows tens of thousands of clones, with about 91% occurring only once. The CDR3 loop spans 14 amino acids. CDR1 and CDR2 (germline): SEHNR, FQNEAQ (reference sequence). V lost 2 bases, J lost 9 bases, and 13 bases lay in between. These data originate in a study of T cell changes during pregnancy in multiple sclerosis. The clonotype was recovered from a female donor with multiple sclerosis, enrolled in a pregnancy study. The sample consisted of CD8+ T cells from peripheral blood mononuclear cells, taken in the third trimester of pregnancy. This chain links TRBV7-9 with TRBJ2-2; D not certain. CDR3 DNA: TGTGCCAGCAGCTTAAGTTCCGGGTTCCGGGAGCTGTTTTTT. It translates to CASSLSSGFRELFF.